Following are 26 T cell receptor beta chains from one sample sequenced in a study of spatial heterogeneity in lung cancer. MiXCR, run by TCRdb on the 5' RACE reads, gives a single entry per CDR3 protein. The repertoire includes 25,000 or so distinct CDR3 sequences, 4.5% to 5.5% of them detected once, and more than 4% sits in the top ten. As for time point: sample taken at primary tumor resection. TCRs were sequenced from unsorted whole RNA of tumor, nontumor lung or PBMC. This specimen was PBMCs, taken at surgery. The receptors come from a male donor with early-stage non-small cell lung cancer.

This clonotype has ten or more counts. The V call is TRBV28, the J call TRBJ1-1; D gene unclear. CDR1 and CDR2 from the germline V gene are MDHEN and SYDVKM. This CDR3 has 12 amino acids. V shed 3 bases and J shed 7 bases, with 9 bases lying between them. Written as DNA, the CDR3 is TGTGCCAGCAGTTTTCGGGCGGATGAAGCTTTCTTT. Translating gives CASSFRADEAFF.

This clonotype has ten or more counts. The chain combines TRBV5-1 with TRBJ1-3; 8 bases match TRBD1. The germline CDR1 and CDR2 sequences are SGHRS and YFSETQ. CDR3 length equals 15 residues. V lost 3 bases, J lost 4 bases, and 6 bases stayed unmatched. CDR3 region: CASSYTGGSGNTIYF. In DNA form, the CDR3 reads TGCGCCAGCAGCTATACAGGGGGATCAGGAAACACCATATATTTT. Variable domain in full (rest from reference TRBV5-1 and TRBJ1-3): KAGVTQTPRYLIKTRGQQVTLSCSPISGHRSVSWYQQTPGQGLQFLFEYFSETQRNKGNFPGRFSGRQFSNSRSEMNVSTLELGDSALYLCASSYTGGSGNTIYFGEGSWLTVV.

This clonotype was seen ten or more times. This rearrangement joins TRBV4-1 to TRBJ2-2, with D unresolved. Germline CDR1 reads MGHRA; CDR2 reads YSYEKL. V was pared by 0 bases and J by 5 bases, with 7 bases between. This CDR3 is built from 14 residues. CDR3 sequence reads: CASSQDGYTGELFF. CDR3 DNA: TGCGCCAGCAGCCAAGATGGGTATACCGGGGAGCTGTTTTTT.

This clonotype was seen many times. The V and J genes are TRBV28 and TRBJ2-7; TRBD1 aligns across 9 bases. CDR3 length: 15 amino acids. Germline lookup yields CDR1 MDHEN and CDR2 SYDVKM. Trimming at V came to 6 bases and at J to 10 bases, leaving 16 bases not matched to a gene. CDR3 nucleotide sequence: TGTGCCAGCAGCCCATATGAGGACAGGGGTCGTTTTCAGTACTTC. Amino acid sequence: CASSPYEDRGRFQYF.

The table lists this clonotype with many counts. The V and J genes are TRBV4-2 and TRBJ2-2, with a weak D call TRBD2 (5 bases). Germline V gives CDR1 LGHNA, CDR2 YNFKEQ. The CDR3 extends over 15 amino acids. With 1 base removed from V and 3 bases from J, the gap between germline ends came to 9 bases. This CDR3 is CASSQADSYTGELFF. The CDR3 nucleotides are TGTGCCAGCAGCCAAGCGGACTCTTACACCGGGGAGCTGTTTTTT.

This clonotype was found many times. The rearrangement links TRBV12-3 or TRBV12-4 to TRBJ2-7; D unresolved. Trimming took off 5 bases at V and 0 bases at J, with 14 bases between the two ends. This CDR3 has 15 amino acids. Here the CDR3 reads CASSPEDGHSYEQYF. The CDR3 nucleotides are TGTGCCAGCAGTCCAGAGGACGGCCACTCCTACGAGCAGTACTTC.

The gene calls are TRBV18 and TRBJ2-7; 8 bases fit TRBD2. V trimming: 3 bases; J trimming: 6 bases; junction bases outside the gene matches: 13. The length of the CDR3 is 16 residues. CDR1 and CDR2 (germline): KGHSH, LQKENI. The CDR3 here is CASSPRATRAGGEQYF. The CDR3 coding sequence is TGTGCCAGCTCACCCCGCGCGACTCGTGCGGGGGGCGAGCAGTACTTC.

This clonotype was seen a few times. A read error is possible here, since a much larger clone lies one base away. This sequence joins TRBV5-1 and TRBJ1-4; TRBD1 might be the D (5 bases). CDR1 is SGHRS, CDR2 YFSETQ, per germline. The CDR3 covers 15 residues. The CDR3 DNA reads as TGCACCAGCAGCGCCCTGTTGGGGGCTAATGAAAAACTGTTTTTT. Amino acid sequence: CTSSALLGANEKLFF. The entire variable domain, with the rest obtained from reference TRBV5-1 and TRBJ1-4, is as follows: KAGVTQTPRYLIKTRGQQVTLSCSPISGHRSVSWYQQTPGQGLQFLFEYFSETQRNKGNFPGRFSGRQFSNSRSEMNVSTLELGDSALYLCTSSALLGANEKLFFGSGTQLSVL.

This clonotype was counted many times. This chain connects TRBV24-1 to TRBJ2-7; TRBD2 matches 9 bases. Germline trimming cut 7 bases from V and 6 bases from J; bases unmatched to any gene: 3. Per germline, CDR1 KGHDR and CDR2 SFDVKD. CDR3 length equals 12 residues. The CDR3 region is CATSAGGAEQYF. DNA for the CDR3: TGTGCCACCAGCGCGGGAGGGGCCGAGCAGTACTTC.

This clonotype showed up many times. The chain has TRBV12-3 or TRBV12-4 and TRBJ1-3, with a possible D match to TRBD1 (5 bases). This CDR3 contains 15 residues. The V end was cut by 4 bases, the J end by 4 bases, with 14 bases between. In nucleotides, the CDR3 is TGTGCCAGCAGTTCTCGGGGAGGGGTAGGAAACACCATATATTTT. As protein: CASSSRGGVGNTIYF.

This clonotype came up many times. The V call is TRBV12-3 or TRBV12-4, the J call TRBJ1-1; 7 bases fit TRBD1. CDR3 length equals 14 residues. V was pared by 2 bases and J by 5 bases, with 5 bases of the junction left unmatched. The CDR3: CASSLKGARTEAFF. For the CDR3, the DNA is TGTGCCAGCAGTTTAAAGGGGGCCCGGACTGAAGCTTTCTTT.

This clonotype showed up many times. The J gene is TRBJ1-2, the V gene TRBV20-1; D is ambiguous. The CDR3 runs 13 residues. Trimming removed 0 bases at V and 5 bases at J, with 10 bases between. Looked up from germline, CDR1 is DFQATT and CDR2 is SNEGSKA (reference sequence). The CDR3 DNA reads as TGCAGTGCTAGAGAACGAACAGATTATGGCTACACCTTC. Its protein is CSARERTDYGYTF.

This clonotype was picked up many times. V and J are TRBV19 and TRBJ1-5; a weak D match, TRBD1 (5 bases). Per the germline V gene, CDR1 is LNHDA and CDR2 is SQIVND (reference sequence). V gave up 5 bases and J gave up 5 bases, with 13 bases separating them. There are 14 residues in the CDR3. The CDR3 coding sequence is TGTGCCAGTAGTGGGCAGGGAGTGCATCAGCCCCAGCATTTT. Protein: CASSGQGVHQPQHF.

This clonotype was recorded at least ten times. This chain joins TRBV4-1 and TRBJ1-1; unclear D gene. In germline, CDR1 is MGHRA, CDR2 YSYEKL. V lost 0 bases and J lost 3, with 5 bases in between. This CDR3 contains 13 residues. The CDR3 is CASSQDQYTEAFF. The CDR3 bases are TGCGCCAGCAGCCAAGATCAGTACACTGAAGCTTTCTTT.

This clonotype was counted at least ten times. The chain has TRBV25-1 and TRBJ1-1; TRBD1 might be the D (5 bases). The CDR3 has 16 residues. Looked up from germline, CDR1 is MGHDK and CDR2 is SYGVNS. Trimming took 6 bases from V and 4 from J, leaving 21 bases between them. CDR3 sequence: CASSKSYGTLGTEAFF. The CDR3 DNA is TGTGCCAGCAGCAAGTCGTACGGGACTTTGGGCACTGAAGCTTTCTTT.

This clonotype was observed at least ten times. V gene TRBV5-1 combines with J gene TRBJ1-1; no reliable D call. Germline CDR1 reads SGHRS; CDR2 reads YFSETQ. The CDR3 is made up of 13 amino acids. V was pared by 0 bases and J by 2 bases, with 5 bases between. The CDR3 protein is CASSLGSNTEAFF. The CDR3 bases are TGCGCCAGCAGCTTGGGATCAAACACTGAAGCTTTCTTT.

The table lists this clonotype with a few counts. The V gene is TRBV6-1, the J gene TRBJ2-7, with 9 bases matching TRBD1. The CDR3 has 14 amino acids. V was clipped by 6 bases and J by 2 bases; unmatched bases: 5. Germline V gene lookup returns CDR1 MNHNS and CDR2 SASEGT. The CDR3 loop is CASSGWTGAYEQYF. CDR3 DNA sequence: TGTGCCAGCAGCGGATGGACAGGGGCCTACGAGCAGTACTTC.

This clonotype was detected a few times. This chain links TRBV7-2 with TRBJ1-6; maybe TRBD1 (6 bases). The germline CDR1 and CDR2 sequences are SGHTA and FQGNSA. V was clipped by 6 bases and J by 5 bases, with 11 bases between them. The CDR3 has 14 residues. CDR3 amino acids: CASRGAGNNSPLHF. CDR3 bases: TGTGCCAGCAGGGGGGCAGGGAATAATTCACCCCTCCACTTT.

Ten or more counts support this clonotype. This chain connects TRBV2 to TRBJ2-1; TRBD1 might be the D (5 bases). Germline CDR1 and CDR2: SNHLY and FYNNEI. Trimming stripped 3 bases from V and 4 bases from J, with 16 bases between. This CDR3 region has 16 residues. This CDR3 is CASSDSSLQAYNEQFF. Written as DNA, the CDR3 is TGTGCCAGCAGTGATAGTTCGCTACAGGCGTACAATGAGCAGTTCTTC.

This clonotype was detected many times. The CDR3 DNA follows: TGTGCCAGTAGTGCGGCTAGCGGGCTTAGGGGAGCCAAAAACATTCAGTACTTC. Residues: CASSAASGLRGAKNIQYF. The V gene is TRBV19, the J gene TRBJ2-4, with 8 bases that match TRBD2. Germline V CDR1 and CDR2: LNHDA, SQIVND (reference sequence). This CDR3 has 18 amino acids. V lost 5 bases to trimming and J lost 0 bases; unmatched junction nucleotides: 12.

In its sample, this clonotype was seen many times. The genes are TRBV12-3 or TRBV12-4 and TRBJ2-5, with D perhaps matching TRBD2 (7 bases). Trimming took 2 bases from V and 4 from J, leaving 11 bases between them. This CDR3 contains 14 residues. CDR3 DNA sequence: TGTGCCAGCAGTTTACGGGGGGCAGGAGAGACCCAGTACTTC. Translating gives CASSLRGAGETQYF.

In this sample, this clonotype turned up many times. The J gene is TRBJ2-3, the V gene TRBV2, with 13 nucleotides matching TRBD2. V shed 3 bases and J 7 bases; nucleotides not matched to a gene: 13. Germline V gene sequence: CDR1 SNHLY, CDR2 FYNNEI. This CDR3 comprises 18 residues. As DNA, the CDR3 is TGTGCCAGCAGTGACCGGACTAGCGGGGGACGTAGGCCAAATACGCAGTATTTT. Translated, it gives CASSDRTSGGRRPNTQYF.

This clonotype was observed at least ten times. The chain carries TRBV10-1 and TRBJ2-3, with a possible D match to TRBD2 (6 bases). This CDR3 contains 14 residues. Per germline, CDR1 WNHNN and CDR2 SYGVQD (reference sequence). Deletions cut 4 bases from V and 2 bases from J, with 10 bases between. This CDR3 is CASSVGGVTDTQYF. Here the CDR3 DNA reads TGCGCCAGCAGTGTGGGGGGTGTCACAGATACGCAGTATTTT.

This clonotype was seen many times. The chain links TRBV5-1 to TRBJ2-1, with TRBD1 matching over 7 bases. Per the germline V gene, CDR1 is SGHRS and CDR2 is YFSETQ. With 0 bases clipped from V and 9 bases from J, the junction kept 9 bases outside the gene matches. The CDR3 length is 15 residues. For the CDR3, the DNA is TGCGCCAGCAGCTTGGCCCACAGGGGTTCGGGTGAGCAGTTCTTC. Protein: CASSLAHRGSGEQFF.

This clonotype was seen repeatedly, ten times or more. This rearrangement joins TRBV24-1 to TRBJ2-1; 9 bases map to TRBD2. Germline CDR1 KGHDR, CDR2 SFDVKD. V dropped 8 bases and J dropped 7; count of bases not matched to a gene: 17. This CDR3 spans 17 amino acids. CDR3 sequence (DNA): TGTGCCACCACGGCACGGGGCGGGAGGGGGAGGGAAAATGAGCAGTTCTTC. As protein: CATTARGGRGRENEQFF.

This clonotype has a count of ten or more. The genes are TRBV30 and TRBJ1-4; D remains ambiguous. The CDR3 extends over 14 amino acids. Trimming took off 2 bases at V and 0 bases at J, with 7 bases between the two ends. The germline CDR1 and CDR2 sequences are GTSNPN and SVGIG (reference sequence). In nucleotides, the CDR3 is TGTGCCTGGAGTCCGGCTGCAACTAATGAAAAACTGTTTTTT. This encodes CAWSPAATNEKLFF.